These T cell receptor beta chains were read from a single sample in a study of Ad26.COV2.S vaccination and SARS-CoV-2 variants. Libraries were prepared by immunoSEQ multiplex PCR; TCRdb keeps only in-frame clonotypes and omits some of them. The sample consists of 300,000 to 400,000 clones, 85% of them appearing once. The sequences come from peripheral blood, collected in a trial of Ad26.COV2.S vaccine versus placebo. The source of these receptors is a person aged 18-65 years who received the Ad26.COV2.S COVID-19 vaccine or a placebo. Each CDR3 is given with its conserved first and last residue. Each record gives: V gene, D gene, J gene, clone size, CDR3 DNA, CDR3 protein. A D gene is named only where the DNA matches it firmly. Some rows have no size entry. The others give once, few or many, or a class for an expanded clone.

v_gene: TRBV7-2
d_gene: NA
j_gene: TRBJ1-4
abundance: NA
CDR3nt: TGTGCCAGCAGCTTAGTAGCAAACAAGGGGGAAAAACTGTTTTTT
CDR3aa: CASSLVANKGEKLFF

v_gene: TRBV30
d_gene: NA
j_gene: TRBJ1-5
abundance: few
CDR3nt: TGTGCCTGGAGCGACGGGAATTTCCAGCCCCAGCATTTT
CDR3aa: CAWSDGNFQPQHF

v_gene: TRBV4-3
d_gene: TRBD2
j_gene: TRBJ2-3
abundance: NA
CDR3nt: TGCGCCAGCAGCCAAGATGTGGCTAGCGGGGGTTCTACGCAGTATTTT
CDR3aa: CASSQDVASGGSTQYF

v_gene: TRBV9
d_gene: TRBD1
j_gene: TRBJ2-7
abundance: NA
CDR3nt: TGTGCCAGCAGCCCGGGACAGACCTACGAGCAGTACTTC
CDR3aa: CASSPGQTYEQYF

v_gene: TRBV7-9
d_gene: NA
j_gene: TRBJ2-2
abundance: NA
CDR3nt: TGTGCCAGCAGCTTAGGCGGGACCGGGGAGCTGTTTTTT
CDR3aa: CASSLGGTGELFF

v_gene: TRBV9
d_gene: NA
j_gene: TRBJ1-2
abundance: NA
CDR3nt: TGTGCCAGCAGCCCCTCTACCTCGCACGGGACGGGACATGGCTACACCTTC
CDR3aa: CASSPSTSHGTGHGYTF

v_gene: TRBV19
d_gene: NA
j_gene: TRBJ1-1
abundance: NA
CDR3nt: TGTGCCAGTAGTAAAAGGGAGGGCACTGAAGCTTTCTTT
CDR3aa: CASSKREGTEAFF

v_gene: TRBV12-5
d_gene: TRBD1
j_gene: TRBJ1-5
abundance: NA
CDR3nt: TGTGCTAGTGGTTTGGCCATCTTCGGACAGGGACTTCGTCAGCCCCAGCATTTT
CDR3aa: CASGLAIFGQGLRQPQHF

v_gene: TRBV6-6
d_gene: NA
j_gene: TRBJ1-1
abundance: NA
CDR3nt: TGTGCCAGCAGTTACCCTTCCCAAGGAAATGAAGCTTTCTTT
CDR3aa: CASSYPSQGNEAFF

v_gene: TRBV7-8
d_gene: TRBD2
j_gene: TRBJ2-1
abundance: NA
CDR3nt: TGTGCCAGCAGCTTAAGACTAGCGGGGGGTTCCTCCTACAATGAGCAGTTCTTC
CDR3aa: CASSLRLAGGSSYNEQFF

v_gene: TRBV2
d_gene: NA
j_gene: TRBJ1-6
abundance: NA
CDR3nt: TGTGCCAGCAACATCCGTGGGGGCAATTCACCCCTCCACTTT
CDR3aa: CASNIRGGNSPLHF

v_gene: TRBV1
d_gene: NA
j_gene: TRBJ1-1
abundance: NA
CDR3nt: TGCACCAGCAGCCAAAAGACGGGACTTAACACTGAAGCTTTCTTT
CDR3aa: CTSSQKTGLNTEAFF

v_gene: TRBV3-1/TRBV3-2
d_gene: TRBD1
j_gene: TRBJ2-7
abundance: NA
CDR3nt: TGTGCTGCAGGGGGTTCCTACGAGCAGTACTTC
CDR3aa: CAAGGSYEQYF

v_gene: TRBV18
d_gene: TRBD1
j_gene: TRBJ1-1
abundance: NA
CDR3nt: TGTGCCAGCTCTAAAGGACAGGTGGAAGCTTTCTTT
CDR3aa: CASSKGQVEAFF

v_gene: TRBV4-3
d_gene: NA
j_gene: TRBJ2-1
abundance: NA
CDR3nt: TGCGCCAGCAGCCAAGAAGGGAGGTGGGATGAGCAGTTCTTC
CDR3aa: CASSQEGRWDEQFF

v_gene: TRBV27
d_gene: NA
j_gene: TRBJ2-2
abundance: NA
CDR3nt: TGTGCCAGCAGTTTATGGGCGTCCGGGGAGCTGTTTTTT
CDR3aa: CASSLWASGELFF

v_gene: TRBV9
d_gene: TRBD2
j_gene: TRBJ2-2
abundance: NA
CDR3nt: TGTGCCAGCAGCGTGAGTAGCGGGGGGGCGAACACCGGGGAGCTGTTTTTT
CDR3aa: CASSVSSGGANTGELFF

v_gene: TRBV30
d_gene: NA
j_gene: TRBJ1-1
abundance: NA
CDR3nt: TGTGCCTGGAGTAGTGGGGGCACTGAAGCTTTCTTT
CDR3aa: CAWSSGGTEAFF

v_gene: TRBV10-3
d_gene: NA
j_gene: TRBJ2-7
abundance: NA
CDR3nt: TGTGCCATCAGTGAGTCGGAGCGCGAGCAGTACTTC
CDR3aa: CAISESEREQYF

v_gene: TRBV15
d_gene: NA
j_gene: TRBJ1-5
abundance: NA
CDR3nt: TGTGCCACCAGCAGACAACTATGGGAGCCCCAGCATTTT
CDR3aa: CATSRQLWEPQHF

v_gene: TRBV10-3
d_gene: NA
j_gene: TRBJ2-3
abundance: NA
CDR3nt: TGTGCCATCAGTGAGCACGAGGCTACGCAGTATTTT
CDR3aa: CAISEHEATQYF

v_gene: TRBV24-1
d_gene: NA
j_gene: TRBJ1-2
abundance: NA
CDR3nt: TGTGCCACCCAAACCGGGACACTCCTTAACTATGGCTACACCTTC
CDR3aa: CATQTGTLLNYGYTF

v_gene: TRBV5-3
d_gene: TRBD2
j_gene: TRBJ2-5
abundance: NA
CDR3nt: TGTGCCAGAACCCTAGCGGGAAGTGTTGGTAGAGAGACCCAGTACTTC
CDR3aa: CARTLAGSVGRETQYF

v_gene: TRBV12-5
d_gene: NA
j_gene: TRBJ2-2
abundance: NA
CDR3nt: TGTGCTAGTGGAACGGCCCCGGGCTTCGCCGGGGAGCTGTTTTTT
CDR3aa: CASGTAPGFAGELFF

v_gene: TRBV27
d_gene: TRBD2
j_gene: TRBJ2-7
abundance: NA
CDR3nt: TGTGCCAGCAGTTTTACTAGCGGGACCCCCTACGAGCAGTACTTC
CDR3aa: CASSFTSGTPYEQYF

v_gene: TRBV2
d_gene: NA
j_gene: TRBJ1-5
abundance: NA
CDR3nt: TGTGCCAGCAGCTTTTTGGATCAGCCCCAGCATTTT
CDR3aa: CASSFLDQPQHF

v_gene: TRBV5-1
d_gene: TRBD1
j_gene: TRBJ2-5
abundance: NA
CDR3nt: TGCGCCAGCAGCTTCACAGGGGGCGAGACCCAGTACTTC
CDR3aa: CASSFTGGETQYF

v_gene: TRBV28
d_gene: NA
j_gene: TRBJ1-2
abundance: NA
CDR3nt: TGTGCCAGCATGGGCAGCCTTAACTATGGCTACACCTTC
CDR3aa: CASMGSLNYGYTF